The 17 T cell receptor beta chains reported below all come from one sample, sequenced in a study of tumor-infiltrating lymphocytes in primary liver carcinoma. From 20-30 mg of unsorted bulk tissue, DNA and RNA were co-extracted together. The input was approximately 500 ng total RNA; TCR beta cDNA was made from it with a constant-region primer. What produced the TCR beta libraries was three nested multiplex PCR rounds using slightly modified ARM-PCR. TRBV1-TRBV30 forward primers and a C-beta reverse primer were used in the first two PCR rounds, which each ran for approximately 11 cycles. A single record per CDR3 protein comes from TCRdb applying MiXCR to the multiplex PCR reads. The table shows 75,000 to 80,000 distinct CDR3 sequences, with 69% occurring only once. The sequenced material came from tumor-adjacent normal liver tissue. These receptor sequences come from a man aged 40-55 years with primary liver carcinoma and hepatitis B virus infection.

J is TRBJ2-2 and V is TRBV5-4; tentative D call: TRBD2 (5 bases). CDR3 length: 12 amino acids. Germline values: CDR1 SGHNT, CDR2 YYREEE (reference sequence). Between the trimmed V and J ends, which lost 4 bases and 5 bases, there was a span of 6 bases. In nucleotides, the CDR3 is TGTGCCAGCAGCAAGCGGACCGGGGAGCTGTTTTTT. Translation: CASSKRTGELFF.

As concerns this clonotype: This clone may be a read error of a much larger clone one base away. The rearrangement links TRBV11-1 to TRBJ2-5; TRBD2 might be the D (5 bases). Germline V gene sequence: CDR1 SGHAT, CDR2 FQDESV (reference sequence). The CDR3 totals 14 residues. CDR3 region: CASSGRGAEETQHF. The CDR3 nucleotides are TGTGCCAGCAGCGGCAGAGGAGCGGAGGAGACCCAGCACTTC.

Remarks on this clonotype: One junction end does not reproduce the germline sequence, and a read error may be involved. The rearrangement uses TRBV11-2 and TRBJ2-3; possibly TRBD1 for D (5 bases). This CDR3 comprises 14 residues. CDR1 SGHAT and CDR2 FQNNGV come from the germline V gene. CDR3 sequence (DNA): TGTGCCAGCAGCCTCCAGGGCCGGGTAGATATGCAGTATTTT. It yields the protein CASSLQGRVDMQYF.

Details on this clonotype: A read error is likely, as this CDR3 ends without the conserved phenylalanine or tryptophan. The chain uses TRBV7-8 and TRBJ2-1; TRBD1 is a possible D gene (6 bases). This CDR3 region has 18 residues. Germline CDR1 is SGHVS and CDR2 is FQNEAQ. CDR3 sequence reads: CASSPLGGSGVSYNKQFL. CDR3 sequence (DNA): TGTGCCAGCAGCCCGCTTGGAGGCTCAGGGGTCTCCTACAATAAGCAGTTCCTC.

Regarding this clonotype: As the CDR3 is not closed by the conserved phenylalanine or tryptophan, this likely results from a read error. The V and J genes are TRBV6-5 and TRBJ2-1, with 12 bases identical to TRBD2. This CDR3 has 15 residues. CDR1 and CDR2 from the germline V gene are MNHEY and SVGAGI. The V gene end was trimmed by 5 bases and the J gene end by 4 bases; junction bases not matched to a gene: 3. The CDR3 DNA reads TGTGCCAGCAGTCAACTAGCGGGAGGTTACAATGAGCAGTTCTTA. Translating gives CASSQLAGGYNEQFL.

In this sample, this clonotype turned up many times. The rearrangement uses TRBV5-4 and TRBJ2-5; D gene uncertain. This CDR3 has 14 residues. Germline V gene lookup returns CDR1 SGHNT and CDR2 YYREEE (reference sequence). The germline V and J ends were trimmed by 4 bases and 1 base, with 11 bases remaining between them. CDR3 coding DNA: TGTGCCAGCAGCCGCACGGGTAGCCAAGAGACCCAGTACTTC. Translation gives CASSRTGSQETQYF.

A single count supports this clonotype. Here the CDR3 omits its conserved ending phenylalanine or tryptophan, so a read error is the likely source. The rearrangement links TRBV6-1 to TRBJ1-2; no clear D. The V end lost 1 base, the J end lost 5 bases, and 8 bases lay between the germline ends. The V gene's germline CDR1 is MNHNS and CDR2 SASEGT. The CDR3 runs to 13 residues. CDR3 sequence (DNA): TGTGCCAGCAGTGAAGGGGGAGGATATGGCTACACCTCC. This gives the protein CASSEGGGYGYTS.

This clonotype was seen more than once but under ten times. The chain employs TRBV11-3 and TRBJ2-7; D call uncertain. CDR1 is SGHNT, CDR2 YENEEA, per germline. This CDR3 comprises 13 residues. Trimming stripped 1 base from V and 4 bases from J, with 8 bases between. CDR3 DNA sequence: TGTGCCAGCAGCTTAGGGGCATCTTACGAGCAGTACTTC. Amino acid sequence: CASSLGASYEQYF.

This clonotype has more than one count but fewer than ten. Given a much more abundant clone one base away, this may be a read error. The chain joins TRBV29-1 to TRBJ2-7, with 7 bases that match TRBD2. The germline gives CDR1 SQVTM, CDR2 ANQGSEA. CDR3 length: 13 amino acids. The CDR3 DNA reads as TGCAGCGTTCAATCGAGGGGAGGGCGCGAGCAGGACTTC. It codes for CSVQSRGGREQDF.

This clonotype has more than one count but fewer than ten. V and J are TRBV4-2 and TRBJ2-7; D unclear. Trimming cost V 1 base and J 1 base, with 11 bases left between them. The CDR3 runs 15 residues. Per the germline V gene, CDR1 is LGHNA and CDR2 is YNFKEQ. In DNA, the CDR3 is TGTGCCAGCAGCCAAGCATGTCGCGGATCCTACGAGCAGTACTTC. Protein sequence: CASSQACRGSYEQYF.

Many counts were recorded for this clonotype. DNA for the CDR3: TGTGCCAGCAGCCCTCCGGGGGGGAACTCTGGAAACACCATATATTTT. Amino acids: CASSPPGGNSGNTIYF. The chain couples TRBV7-9 to TRBJ1-3; D is perhaps TRBD1 (5 bases). Germline V gives CDR1 SEHNR, CDR2 FQNEAQ (reference sequence). The V end lost 5 bases, the J end lost 0 bases, and 14 bases lay between the germline ends. The CDR3 length is 16 residues. Variable domain in full (rest from reference TRBV7-9 and TRBJ1-3): DTGVSQNPRHKITKRGQNVTFRCDPISEHNRLYWYRQTLGQGPEFLTYFQNEAQLEKSRLLSDRFSAERPKGSFSTLEIQRTEQGDSAMYLCASSPPGGNSGNTIYFGEGSWLTVV.

About this clonotype: One end of the junction fails to match germline, which may point to a read error. The chain combines TRBV11-2 with TRBJ2-1; D is unresolved. The CDR3 covers 13 residues. CDR1 and CDR2 from the germline V gene are SGHAT and FQNNGV. The CDR3 bases are TGTGCCAGCATCATGTGGGCCTACAATGAGCACTTCTTC. Its protein is CASIMWAYNEHFF. The full variable domain, its missing parts supplied by reference TRBV11-2 and TRBJ2-1, is EAGVAQSPRYKIIEKRQSVAFWCNPISGHATLYWYQQILGQGPKLLIQFQNNGVVDDSQLPKDRFSAERLKGVDSTLKIQPAKLEDSAVYLCASIMWAYNEHFFGPGTRLTVL.

Notes on this clonotype: A much larger clone lies a single base off, so this may be a read error. V and J are TRBV5-1 and TRBJ1-2; the D is unclear. This CDR3 region has 16 residues. Looked up from germline, CDR1 is SGHRS and CDR2 is YFSETQ. With 3 bases removed from V and 4 bases from J, the gap between germline ends came to 19 bases. The CDR3 loop is CASSSTGPKDPYGYTF. CDR3 in DNA: TGCGCCAGCAGCTCAACCGGGCCCAAGGACCCCTATGGCTACACCTTC.

This clonotype was seen ten or more times. This rearrangement joins TRBV4-2 to TRBJ2-7; D unresolved. Germline V gives CDR1 LGHNA, CDR2 YNFKEQ. This CDR3 contains 12 residues. V lost 0 bases and J lost 5, with 5 bases in between. In nucleotides, the CDR3 is TGTGCCAGCAGCCAAGAGGCCCACGAGCAGTACTTC. Its protein is CASSQEAHEQYF.

The sample holds a few counts of this clonotype. The junction departs from germline at one end; a sequencing error may be responsible. J is TRBJ2-7 and V is TRBV4-1; D is possibly TRBD2 (6 bases). The germline V gene has CDR1 MGHRA and CDR2 YSYEKL. The CDR3 has 15 residues. The CDR3 spells CASSQDLGGGYGQYF. The CDR3 region has the DNA TGCGCCAGTAGCCAGGATTTGGGAGGTGGCTACGGGCAGTACTTC.

Only a few counts were recorded for this clonotype. Compared with germline, one end of the junction differs, possibly owing to a read error. This chain's CDR3 is CASSLGTGRFRCIF. CDR3 nucleotides: TGTGCCAGCAGCTTGGGGACAGGGCGATTTCGCTGCATCTTC. The chain couples TRBV11-2 to TRBJ1-2; 9 nucleotides match TRBD1. The germline CDR1 and CDR2 sequences are SGHAT and FQNNGV. The CDR3 covers 14 residues. Full variable domain (missing parts from reference TRBV11-2 and TRBJ1-2): EAGVAQSPRYKIIEKRQSVAFWCNPISGHATLYWYQQILGQGPKLLIQFQNNGVVDDSQLPKDRFSAERLKGVDSTLKIQPAKLEDSAVYLCASSLGTGRFRCIFGSGTRLTVV.

This clonotype is categorized as medium-sized (0.01 to 0.1%). A read error may account for a junction end that differs from germline. The chain employs TRBV5-1 and TRBJ2-5; D might be TRBD2 (5 bases). CDR3 length: 11 amino acids. Germline V gene sequence: CDR1 SGHRS, CDR2 YFSETQ. This CDR3 is CASSLEGTQYF. In DNA, the CDR3 is TGTGCCAGCAGTTTAGAGGGGACCCAGTACTTC.